This T cell receptor (beta chain) derives from a study of early T cells in non-severe SARS-CoV-2 infection. This clonotype was seen only a few times. The CDR3 covers 16 residues. Deletions cut 4 bases from V and 2 bases from J, with 18 bases between. Germline assignment: CDR1 LGHNA and CDR2 YSLEER. Via MiXCR, TCRdb re-called the 5' RACE reads, giving one row per CDR3 protein. Of around 56,000 distinct CDR3 sequences in the sample, less than 15% were seen once. The sample here was whole blood, taken at baseline. This TCR was recovered from an adult who was a healthcare worker with PCR-confirmed SARS-CoV-2 infection or an uninfected control (not recorded which). The chain joins TRBV4-3 to TRBJ2-7, with a possible D match to TRBD1 (5 bases). For the CDR3, the DNA is TGCGCCAGCAGCCCCTCCCGGTCCAGGGAAGCCTACGAGCAGTACTTC. As protein: CASSPSRSREAYEQYF.